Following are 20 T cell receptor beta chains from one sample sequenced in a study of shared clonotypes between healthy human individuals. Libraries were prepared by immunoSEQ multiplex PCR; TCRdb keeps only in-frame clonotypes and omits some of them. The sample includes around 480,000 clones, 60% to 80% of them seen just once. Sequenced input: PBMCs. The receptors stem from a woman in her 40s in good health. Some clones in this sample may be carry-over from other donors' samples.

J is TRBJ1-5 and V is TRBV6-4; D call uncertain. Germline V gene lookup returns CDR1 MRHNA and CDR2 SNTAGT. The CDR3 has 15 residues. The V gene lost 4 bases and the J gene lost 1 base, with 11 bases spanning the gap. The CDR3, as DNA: TGTGCCAGCAGTGTGGACGGAATCAGCAATCAGCCCCAGCATTTT. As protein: CASSVDGISNQPQHF.

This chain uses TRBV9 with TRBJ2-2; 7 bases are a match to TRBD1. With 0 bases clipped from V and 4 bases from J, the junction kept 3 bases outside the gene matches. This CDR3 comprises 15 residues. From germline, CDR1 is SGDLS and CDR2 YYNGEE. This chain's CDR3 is CASSVGQGSTGELFF. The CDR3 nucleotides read TGTGCCAGCAGCGTAGGACAGGGTTCCACCGGGGAGCTGTTTTTT.

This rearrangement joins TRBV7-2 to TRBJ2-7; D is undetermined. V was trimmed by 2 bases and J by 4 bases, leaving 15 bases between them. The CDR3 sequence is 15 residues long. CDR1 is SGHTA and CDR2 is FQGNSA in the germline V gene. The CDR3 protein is CASSLLSGSPYEQYF. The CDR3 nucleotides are TGTGCCAGCAGCTTACTATCCGGCTCGCCGTACGAGCAGTACTTC.

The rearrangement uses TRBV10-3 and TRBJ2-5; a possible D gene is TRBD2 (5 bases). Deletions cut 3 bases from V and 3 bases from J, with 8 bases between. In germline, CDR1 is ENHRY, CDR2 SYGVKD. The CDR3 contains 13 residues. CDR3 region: CAISDRGEETQYF. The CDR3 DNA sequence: TGTGCCATCAGTGACCGGGGAGAAGAGACCCAGTACTTC.

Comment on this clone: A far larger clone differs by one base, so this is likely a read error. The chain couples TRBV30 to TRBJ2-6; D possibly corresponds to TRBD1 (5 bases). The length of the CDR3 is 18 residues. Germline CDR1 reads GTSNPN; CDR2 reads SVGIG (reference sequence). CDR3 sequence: CAWSVDQGSYSGASVLTF. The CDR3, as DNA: TGTGCCTGGAGTGTAGACCAGGGTTCATACTCTGGGGCCAGCGTCCTGACTTTC.

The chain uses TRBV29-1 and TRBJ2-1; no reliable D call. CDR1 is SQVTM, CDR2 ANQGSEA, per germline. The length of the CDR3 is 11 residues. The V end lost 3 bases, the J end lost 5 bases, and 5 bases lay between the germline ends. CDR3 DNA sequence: TGCAGCGTTGATGACGACAATGAGCAGTTCTTC. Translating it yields CSVDDDNEQFF.

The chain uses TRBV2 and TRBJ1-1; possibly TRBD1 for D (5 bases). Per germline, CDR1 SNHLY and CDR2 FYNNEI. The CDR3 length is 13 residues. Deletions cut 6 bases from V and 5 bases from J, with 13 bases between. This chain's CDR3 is CASSPRTGTEAFF. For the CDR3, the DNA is TGTGCCAGCAGCCCCCGAACAGGTACTGAAGCTTTCTTT.

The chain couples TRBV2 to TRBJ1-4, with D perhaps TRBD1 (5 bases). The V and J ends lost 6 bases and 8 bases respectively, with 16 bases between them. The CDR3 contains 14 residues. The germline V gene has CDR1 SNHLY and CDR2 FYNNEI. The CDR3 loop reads CASRLDNNREKLFF. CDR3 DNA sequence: TGTGCCAGCAGGCTGGACAATAACAGGGAAAAACTGTTTTTT.

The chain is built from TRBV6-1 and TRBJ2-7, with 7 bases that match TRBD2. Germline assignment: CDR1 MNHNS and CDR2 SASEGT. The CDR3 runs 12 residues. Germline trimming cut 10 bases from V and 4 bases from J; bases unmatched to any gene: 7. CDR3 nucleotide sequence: TGTGCCACCAGGACTAGTCGGTACGAGCAGTACTTC. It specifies CATRTSRYEQYF.

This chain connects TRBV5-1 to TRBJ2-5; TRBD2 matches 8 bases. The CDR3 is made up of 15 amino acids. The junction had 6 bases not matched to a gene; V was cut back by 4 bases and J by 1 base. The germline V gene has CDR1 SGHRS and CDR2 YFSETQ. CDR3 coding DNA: TGCGCCAGCAGCCCGGGGGGGGTTATCCAAGAGACCCAGTACTTC. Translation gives CASSPGGVIQETQYF.

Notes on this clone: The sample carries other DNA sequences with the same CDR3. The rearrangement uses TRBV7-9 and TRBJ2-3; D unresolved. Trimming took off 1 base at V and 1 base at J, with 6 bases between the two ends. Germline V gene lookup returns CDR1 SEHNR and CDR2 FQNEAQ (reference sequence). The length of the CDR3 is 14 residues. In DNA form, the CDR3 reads TGTGCCAGCAGCTTAGGTCGGGGCACAGATACGCAGTATTTT. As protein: CASSLGRGTDTQYF.

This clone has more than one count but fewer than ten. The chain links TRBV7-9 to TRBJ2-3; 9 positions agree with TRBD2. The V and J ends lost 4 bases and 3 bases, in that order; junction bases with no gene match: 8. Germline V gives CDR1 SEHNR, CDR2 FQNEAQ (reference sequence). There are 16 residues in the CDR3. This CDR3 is CASSYLPGLATDTQYF. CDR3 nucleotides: TGTGCCAGCAGCTATTTACCGGGACTAGCAACAGATACGCAGTATTTT.

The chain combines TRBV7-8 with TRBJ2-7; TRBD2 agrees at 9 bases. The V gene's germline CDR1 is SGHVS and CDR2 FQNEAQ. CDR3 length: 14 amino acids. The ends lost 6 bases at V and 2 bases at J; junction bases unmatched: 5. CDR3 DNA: TGTGCCAGCAGGGCCCAGCGGGGGGCCTACGAGCAGTACTTC. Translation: CASRAQRGAYEQYF. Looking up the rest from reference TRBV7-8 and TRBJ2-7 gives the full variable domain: GAGVSQSPRYKVAKRGQDVALRCDPISGHVSLFWYQQALGQGPEFLTYFQNEAQLDKSGLPSDRFFAERPEGSVSTLKIQRTQQEDSAVYLCASRAQRGAYEQYFGPGTRLTVT.

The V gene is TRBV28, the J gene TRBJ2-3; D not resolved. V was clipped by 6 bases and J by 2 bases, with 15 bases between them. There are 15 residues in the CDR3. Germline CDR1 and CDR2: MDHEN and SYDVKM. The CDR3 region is CASRPPRRYTDTQYF. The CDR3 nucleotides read TGTGCCAGCAGGCCCCCCCGCCGGTACACAGATACGCAGTATTTT.

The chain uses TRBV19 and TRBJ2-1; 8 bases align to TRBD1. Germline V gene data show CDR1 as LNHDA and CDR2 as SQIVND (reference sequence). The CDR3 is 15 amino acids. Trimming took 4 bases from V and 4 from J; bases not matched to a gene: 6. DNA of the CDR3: TGTGCCAGTAGTACCGACAGGGGTGGATACAATGAGCAGTTCTTC. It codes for CASSTDRGGYNEQFF.

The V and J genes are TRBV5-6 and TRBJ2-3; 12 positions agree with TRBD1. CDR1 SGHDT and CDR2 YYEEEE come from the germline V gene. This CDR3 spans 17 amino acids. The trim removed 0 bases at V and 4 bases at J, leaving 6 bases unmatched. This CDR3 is CASSLVGDRGLADTQYF. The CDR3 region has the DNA TGTGCCAGCAGCTTGGTTGGGGACAGGGGGCTTGCAGATACGCAGTATTTT.

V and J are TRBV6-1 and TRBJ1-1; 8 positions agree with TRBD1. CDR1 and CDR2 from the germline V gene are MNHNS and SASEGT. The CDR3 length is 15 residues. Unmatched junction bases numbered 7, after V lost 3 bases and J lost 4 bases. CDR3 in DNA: TGTGCCAGCAGTGACTCGACAGGGGCCCCCACTGAAGCTTTCTTT. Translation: CASSDSTGAPTEAFF.

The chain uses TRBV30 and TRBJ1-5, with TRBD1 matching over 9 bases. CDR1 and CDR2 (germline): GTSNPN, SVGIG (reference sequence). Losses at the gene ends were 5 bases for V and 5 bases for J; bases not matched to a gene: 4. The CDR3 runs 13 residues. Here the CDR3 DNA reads TGTGCCTGGGGGACAGGGTTGTATCAGCCCCAGCATTTT. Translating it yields CAWGTGLYQPQHF.

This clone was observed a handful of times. The CDR3 here is CASSPKTGTPYEQYF. CDR3 DNA sequence: TGTGCCAGCAGCCCCAAAACCGGGACGCCCTACGAGCAGTACTTC. The rearrangement uses TRBV7-8 and TRBJ2-7; D might be TRBD1 or TRBD2, each matching 5 bases. This CDR3 has 15 residues. With 5 bases removed from V and 2 bases from J, the gap between germline ends came to 16 bases. Germline V gene sequence: CDR1 SGHVS, CDR2 FQNEAQ.

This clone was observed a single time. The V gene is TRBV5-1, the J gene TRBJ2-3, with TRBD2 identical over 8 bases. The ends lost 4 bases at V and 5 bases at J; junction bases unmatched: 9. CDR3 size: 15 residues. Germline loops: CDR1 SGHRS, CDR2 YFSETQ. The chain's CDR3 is CASSKFGRAEDTQYF. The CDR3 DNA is TGCGCCAGCAGCAAGTTCGGGAGGGCCGAAGATACGCAGTATTTT.